This is a list of T cell receptor beta chains from one sample in a study of long-term antiretroviral therapy in people with HIV. Repertoires were generated with immunoSEQ multiplex PCR, while TCRdb's copy carries only in-frame clones and drops some. The table shows over 30,000 clones, with more than 60% occurring only once. The material sequenced was unsorted PBMCs, taken 2 years after starting antiretroviral therapy. These receptor sequences come from a woman aged 45 to 65 with HIV. Both conserved end residues are part of each CDR3.

V gene	J gene	CDR3 protein
TRBV5-5	TRBJ2-3	CASSTRRGLAGGPSVWNF
TRBV27	TRBJ1-6	CASSLRGHNSPLHF
TRBV12-5	TRBJ1-1	CASGLAQFGGAAFF
TRBV7-6	TRBJ2-6	CASSLGPSGANVLTF
TRBV13	TRBJ2-3	CASSSFTDTQYF
TRBV9	TRBJ1-2	CASSVGTGFGYTF
TRBV6-5	TRBJ2-2	CASKRGGGTGELFF
TRBV5-1	TRBJ1-5	CASSQLGVGQPQHF
TRBV2	TRBJ2-3	CASSGGLAGMPRRTDTQYF
TRBV28	TRBJ2-7	CASISSGGYNEQYF
TRBV7-9	TRBJ1-1	CASSLQGPNTEAFF
TRBV7-9	TRBJ2-7	CASSLDWQDEQYF